A selection of T cell receptor beta chains follows, all from one sample in a study of T cells in Graves' hyperthyroidism and ophthalmopathy. Via MiXCR, TCRdb re-called the multiplex PCR reads, giving one row per CDR3 protein. The repertoire holds approximately 610,000 distinct CDR3 sequences, with roughly 15% as singletons. The sequenced sample was blood. The source of these receptors is a woman aged 35 to 49 with Graves' ophthalmopathy. The CDR3 runs from the conserved cysteine through the conserved F or W. D genes are given only for firm matches. Clone size is shown for a subset of rows, as once, few, many or a class of expanded clone.

V gene,J gene,CDR3 length,D gene,clone size,CDR3 DNA,CDR3 protein
TRBV19,TRBJ1-1,13,-,-,TGTGCCAGTATTACCCGGTCGAACACTGAAGCTTTCTTT,CASITRSNTEAFF
TRBV9,TRBJ2-3,13,-,few,TGTGCCAGCAGCGTAGAGGACACAGATACGCAGTATTTT,CASSVEDTDTQYF
TRBV20-1,TRBJ2-5,15,TRBD2,many,TGCAGTGCTAGAGAGGCTAGCGGGACGGGGGAGACCCAGTACTTC,CSAREASGTGETQYF
TRBV7-9,TRBJ2-7,12,-,many,TGTGCCAGCAGCCCTTTTCAGTACGAGCAGTACTTC,CASSPFQYEQYF
TRBV29-1,TRBJ1-2,13,-,many,TGCAGCGTCGCCCTACCAGGGTTTCCCGGCTACACCTTC,CSVALPGFPGYTF
TRBV29-1,TRBJ2-5,15,TRBD1,few,TGCAGCGTAACCGGACAGGGGGCGGTTGGAGAGACCCAGTACTTC,CSVTGQGAVGETQYF
TRBV27,TRBJ2-7,14,TRBD2,many,TGTGCCAGCAGTTTGGCTGCGGGAGACTACGAGCAGTACTTC,CASSLAAGDYEQYF
TRBV7-2,TRBJ2-2,14,-,many,TGTGCCAGCAGCTTAGGACGGGACACCGGGGAGCTGTTTTTT,CASSLGRDTGELFF
TRBV6-4,TRBJ1-1,14,-,many,TGTGCCAGCAGTGCGGTCGGAACGAACACTGAAGCTTTCTTT,CASSAVGTNTEAFF
TRBV6-5,TRBJ2-5,13,-,many,TGTGCCAGCAGTCGCCAGAGGGTCGAGACCCAGTACTTC,CASSRQRVETQYF
TRBV6-2/TRBV6-3,TRBJ2-5,15,-,-,TGTGCCAGCAGTTACGAATACGACAGTCGGGAGACCCAGTACTTC,CASSYEYDSRETQYF
TRBV27,TRBJ2-2,17,TRBD1,few,TGTGCCAGCAGTTTAATCCCAGGGGGCCAGAGCACCGGGGAGCTGTTTTTT,CASSLIPGGQSTGELFF
TRBV9,TRBJ2-6,15,-,many,TGTGCCAGCAGTTCTATTTTCTCTGGGGCCAACGTCCTGACTTTC,CASSSIFSGANVLTF
TRBV9,TRBJ1-2,15,-,-,TGTGCCAGCAGCGTAGGGGGGTTAGGGTCCTATGGCTACACCTTC,CASSVGGLGSYGYTF
TRBV12-3/TRBV12-4,TRBJ1-1,16,TRBD1,many,TGTGCCAGCAGGCCGACAGGGGGGAGGGCGAACACTGAAGCTTTCTTT,CASRPTGGRANTEAFF
TRBV24-1,TRBJ1-5,14,TRBD1,many,TGTGCCACCAGTGACCGGGACAGGGTTCAGCCCCAGCATTTT,CATSDRDRVQPQHF